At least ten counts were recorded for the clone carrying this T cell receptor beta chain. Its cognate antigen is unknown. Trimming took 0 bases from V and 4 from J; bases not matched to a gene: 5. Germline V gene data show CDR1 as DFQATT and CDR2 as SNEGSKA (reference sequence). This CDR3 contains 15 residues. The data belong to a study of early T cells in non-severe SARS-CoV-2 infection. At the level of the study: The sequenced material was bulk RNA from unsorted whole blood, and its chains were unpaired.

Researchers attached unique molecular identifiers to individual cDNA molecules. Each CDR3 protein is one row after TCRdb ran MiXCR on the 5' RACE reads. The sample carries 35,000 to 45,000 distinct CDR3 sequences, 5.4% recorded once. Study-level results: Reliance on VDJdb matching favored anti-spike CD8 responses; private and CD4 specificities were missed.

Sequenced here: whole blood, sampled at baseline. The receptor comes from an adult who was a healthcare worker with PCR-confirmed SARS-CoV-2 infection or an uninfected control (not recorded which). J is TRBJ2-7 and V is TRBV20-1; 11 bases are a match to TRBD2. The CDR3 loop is CSAREPGLAEYEQYF. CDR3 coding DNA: TGCAGTGCTAGAGAGCCGGGACTAGCGGAATACGAGCAGTACTTC.